The rows below give T cell receptor beta chains drawn from one sample of a study of monozygotic twins with inflammatory bowel disease. TCRdb re-called the 5' RACE reads and catalogs CDR3 proteins one per entry, DNA excluded. This listing includes some 99,000 distinct CDR3 sequences. Sequenced input: blood. All receptors come from a human donor with ulcerative colitis or Crohn's disease, or a healthy co-twin of an affected twin (not recorded which). Both conserved end residues are part of each CDR3. Each record gives: J gene, V gene, CDR3 protein.

>TRBJ2-3|TRBV5-5
CASSSSGNTDTQYF
>TRBJ1-5|TRBV6-2/TRBV6-3
CASSYSDSAPYSNQPQHF
>TRBJ1-1|TRBV20-1
CSATADRPNTEAFF
>TRBJ1-5|TRBV3-1
CASSPGYYSNQPQHF
>TRBJ2-1|TRBV5-5
CASSSPTTSGGPDEQFF
>TRBJ2-3|TRBV4-2
CASSQNNLAGGDTQYF
>TRBJ2-7|TRBV20-1
CSARHGTSGSYEQYF
>TRBJ2-1|TRBV20-1
CSARDSGRWYNEQFF
>TRBJ1-4|TRBV7-2
CASSDTGGTEKLFF
>TRBJ2-1|TRBV12-3/TRBV12-4
CASSPRGTGPLAYNEQFF
>TRBJ2-2|TRBV18
CASSPGQEPTGELFF
>TRBJ2-3|TRBV9
CASSILASGSRADTQYF
>TRBJ2-5|TRBV19
CATSKEETQYF
>TRBJ2-5|TRBV7-6
CASSDRSGDQETQYF
>TRBJ2-5|TRBV7-9
CASSFTGGPETQYF
>TRBJ1-5|TRBV12-3/TRBV12-4
CASSPRGVGSQPQHF
>TRBJ1-6|TRBV7-9
CASSRTEFQDSPLHF
>TRBJ2-5|TRBV7-9
CASSYDPGLAGATQYF